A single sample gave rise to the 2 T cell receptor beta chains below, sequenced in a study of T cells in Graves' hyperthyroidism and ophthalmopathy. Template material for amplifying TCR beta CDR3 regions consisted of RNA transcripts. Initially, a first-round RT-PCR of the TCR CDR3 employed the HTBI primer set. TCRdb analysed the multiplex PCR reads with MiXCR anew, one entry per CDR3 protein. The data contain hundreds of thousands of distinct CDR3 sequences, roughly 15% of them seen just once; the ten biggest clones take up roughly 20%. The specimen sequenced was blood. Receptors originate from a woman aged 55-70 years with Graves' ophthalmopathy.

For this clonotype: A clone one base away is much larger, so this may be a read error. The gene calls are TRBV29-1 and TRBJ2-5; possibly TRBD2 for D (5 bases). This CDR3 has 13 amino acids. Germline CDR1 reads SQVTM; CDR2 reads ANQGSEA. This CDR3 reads CRVERGGGETQYF. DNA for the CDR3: TGCAGAGTTGAACGGGGTGGCGGGGAGACCCAGTACTTC.

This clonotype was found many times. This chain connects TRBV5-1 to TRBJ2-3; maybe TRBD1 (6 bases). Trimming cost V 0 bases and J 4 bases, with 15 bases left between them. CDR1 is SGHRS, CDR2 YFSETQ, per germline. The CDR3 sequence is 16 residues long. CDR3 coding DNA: TGCGCCAGCAGCTTGGCAGGGGAGCCCCACGCAGATACGCAGTATTTT. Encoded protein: CASSLAGEPHADTQYF. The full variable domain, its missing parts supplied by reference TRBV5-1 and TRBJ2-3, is KAGVTQTPRYLIKTRGQQVTLSCSPISGHRSVSWYQQTPGQGLQFLFEYFSETQRNKGNFPGRFSGRQFSNSRSEMNVSTLELGDSALYLCASSLAGEPHADTQYFGPGTRLTVL.